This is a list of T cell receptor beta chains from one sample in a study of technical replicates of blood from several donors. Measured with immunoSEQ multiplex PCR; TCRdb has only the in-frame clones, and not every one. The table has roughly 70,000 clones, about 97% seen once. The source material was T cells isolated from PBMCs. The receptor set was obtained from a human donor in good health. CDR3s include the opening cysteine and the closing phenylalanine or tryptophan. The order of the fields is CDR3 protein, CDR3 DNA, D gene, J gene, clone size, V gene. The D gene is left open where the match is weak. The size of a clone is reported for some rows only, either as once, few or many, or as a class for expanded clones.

CDR3 protein: CASSPVERPTGGSAGGLLYEQYF; CDR3 DNA: TGTGCCAGCTCACCAGTAGAGCGGCCAACAGGGGGCTCGGCGGGAGGGCTTCTCTACGAGCAGTACTTC; D gene: -; J gene: TRBJ2-7; clone size: -; V gene: TRBV18
CDR3 protein: CASSLPSSVYNEQFF; CDR3 DNA: TGTGCCAGCAGCTTGCCCTCTTCGGTCTACAATGAGCAGTTCTTC; D gene: -; J gene: TRBJ2-1; clone size: -; V gene: TRBV5-5
CDR3 protein: CASSYSSGRVAYEQYF; CDR3 DNA: TGTGCCAGCAGTTACTCGAGCGGCCGGGTGGCCTACGAGCAGTACTTC; D gene: -; J gene: TRBJ2-7; clone size: -; V gene: TRBV6-5
CDR3 protein: CASSPQGVFLGLNTEAFF; CDR3 DNA: TGTGCCAGCTCACCACAGGGAGTCTTTCTGGGCTTGAACACTGAAGCTTTCTTT; D gene: -; J gene: TRBJ1-1; clone size: -; V gene: TRBV18
CDR3 protein: CASSPTGQGAYEQYF; CDR3 DNA: TGTGCCAGCTCACCTACGGGACAGGGTGCCTACGAGCAGTACTTC; D gene: TRBD1; J gene: TRBJ2-7; clone size: few; V gene: TRBV18
CDR3 protein: CASSLVVAGHNEQFF; CDR3 DNA: TGTGCCAGCAGCTTAGTTGTAGCGGGGCACAATGAGCAGTTCTTC; D gene: TRBD2; J gene: TRBJ2-1; clone size: -; V gene: TRBV7-2
CDR3 protein: CASSVGQGPGEKLFF; CDR3 DNA: TGTGCCAGCAGCGTAGGGCAGGGCCCGGGTGAAAAACTGTTTTTT; D gene: -; J gene: TRBJ1-4; clone size: -; V gene: TRBV9
CDR3 protein: CASSKEMGQSYGYTF; CDR3 DNA: TGTGCCAGCAGCAAAGAAATGGGACAGTCTTATGGCTACACCTTC; D gene: TRBD1; J gene: TRBJ1-2; clone size: -; V gene: TRBV5-4
CDR3 protein: CASSFERENLYF; CDR3 DNA: TGCGCCAGCAGCTTCGAACGAGAAAACTTATACTTC; D gene: -; J gene: TRBJ2-7; clone size: -; V gene: TRBV5-1
CDR3 protein: CASTYLAGAYEQYF; CDR3 DNA: TGTGCCAGCACCTACCTAGCGGGGGCCTACGAGCAGTACTTC; D gene: TRBD2; J gene: TRBJ2-7; clone size: -; V gene: TRBV28
CDR3 protein: CASSAGLATDEQYF; CDR3 DNA: TGTGCCAGCAGTGCCGGACTAGCGACCGACGAGCAGTACTTC; D gene: TRBD2; J gene: TRBJ2-7; clone size: -; V gene: TRBV5-4
CDR3 protein: CASSENAGGYGYTF; CDR3 DNA: TGTGCCAGCAGTGAAAACGCGGGCGGATATGGCTACACCTTC; D gene: -; J gene: TRBJ1-2; clone size: -; V gene: TRBV6-4
CDR3 protein: CASSLGRYEQYF; CDR3 DNA: TGTGCCAGCAGCTTAGGTCGGTACGAGCAGTACTTC; D gene: -; J gene: TRBJ2-7; clone size: -; V gene: TRBV7-8
CDR3 protein: CASRAALTGSGEQYF; CDR3 DNA: TGCGCCAGCAGAGCGGCGCTAACCGGATCGGGGGAGCAGTACTTC; D gene: -; J gene: TRBJ2-7; clone size: -; V gene: TRBV5-1
CDR3 protein: CSVEKEGSHGYTF; CDR3 DNA: TGCAGCGTTGAAAAAGAAGGGAGTCATGGCTACACCTTC; D gene: -; J gene: TRBJ1-2; clone size: -; V gene: TRBV29-1
CDR3 protein: CASRSPADPLGANVLTF; CDR3 DNA: TGCGCCAGCAGATCCCCAGCGGACCCCCTTGGGGCCAACGTCCTGACTTTC; D gene: -; J gene: TRBJ2-6; clone size: once; V gene: TRBV5-1
CDR3 protein: CASSPTVGHPGYTF; CDR3 DNA: TGTGCCAGCAGCCCGACCGTAGGACACCCGGGCTACACCTTC; D gene: -; J gene: TRBJ1-2; clone size: -; V gene: TRBV6-5
CDR3 protein: CASSLDGGLLEQYF; CDR3 DNA: TGTGCCAGCAGCTTAGATGGTGGCCTCCTCGAGCAGTACTTC; D gene: -; J gene: TRBJ2-7; clone size: -; V gene: TRBV11-2
CDR3 protein: CASSPGQGIYEQYF; CDR3 DNA: TGTGCCAGCAGCCCGGGACAGGGTATCTACGAGCAGTACTTC; D gene: TRBD1; J gene: TRBJ2-7; clone size: -; V gene: TRBV5-4
CDR3 protein: CASSLVQGGGYTF; CDR3 DNA: TGTGCCAGCAGTTTAGTGCAGGGAGGAGGCTACACCTTC; D gene: -; J gene: TRBJ1-2; clone size: -; V gene: TRBV27
CDR3 protein: CASSSPGTGSRGYTF; CDR3 DNA: TGTGCCAGCAGTTCCCCTGGGACAGGGTCGCGGGGCTACACCTTC; D gene: TRBD1; J gene: TRBJ1-2; clone size: -; V gene: TRBV27
CDR3 protein: CASSYFGQNTEAFF; CDR3 DNA: TGTGCCAGCAGTTACTTTGGGCAGAACACTGAAGCTTTCTTT; D gene: -; J gene: TRBJ1-1; clone size: -; V gene: TRBV6-5